Given below is one TCR beta chain in context. The antigen is undetermined. V lost 3 bases and J lost 2; bases outside the gene matches: 7. The germline gives CDR1 WSHSY, CDR2 SAAADI. There are 15 residues in the CDR3. This entry is derived from a study of T cell responses to AZD1222 COVID-19 vaccine. Findings and caveats of the study: Baseline seropositivity characterized only a handful of AZD1222 recipients. Scientists sampled the repertoires only once the peak T cell response had passed.

Using immunoSEQ multiplex PCR, the repertoire was profiled, and TCRdb retains in-frame clones only, with some absent. The sample yields tens of thousands of clones, 85% to 90% seen once. The gene calls are TRBV10-2 and TRBJ2-7; 7 nucleotides agree with TRBD2. The clonotype comes from an adult in good health. The sample in question was peripheral blood, obtained on day 0 of MenACWY control vaccination. The CDR3 DNA follows: TGCGCCAGCAGTGATGAACGGGGGGTGGCCTACGAGCAGTACTTC. It specifies CASSDERGVAYEQYF.